A selection of T cell receptor beta chains follows, all from one sample in a study of post-analysis software for immune sequencing data. TCRdb reanalysed the PCR reads using MiXCR and keeps one entry per CDR3 protein. Among 750,000 to 950,000 distinct CDR3 sequences listed, about 53% were seen once. The sequencing input was blood. Source of these receptors: a girl between 10 and 17 years old with multiple sclerosis. CDR3s include the opening cysteine and the closing phenylalanine or tryptophan. The D gene is left open where the match is weak. Clone sizes are given selectively: once, few, many, or a class where the clone is expanded.

size	J	V	D	DNA	CDR3
NA	TRBJ2-5	TRBV29-1	NA	TGCAGCGTTGCCGAATTTAGGGAGACCCAGTACTTC	CSVAEFRETQYF
NA	TRBJ2-1	TRBV5-1	NA	TGCGCCAGCAGCGCGGCCGGGACGAGGAACAATGAGCAGTTCTTC	CASSAAGTRNNEQFF
NA	TRBJ1-2	TRBV7-2	NA	TGTGCCAGCAGACAGGACGGACTGGGGGGCTACACCTTC	CASRQDGLGGYTF
NA	TRBJ2-3	TRBV4-1	TRBD1	TGCGCCAGCAGCCAGGATAGACAGGGGGCGATCTCGGATACGCAGTATTTT	CASSQDRQGAISDTQYF
NA	TRBJ1-1	TRBV7-3	TRBD1	TGTGCCAGCAGCCTACAGGGGGCGGCTGAAGCTTTCTTT	CASSLQGAAEAFF
NA	TRBJ2-5	TRBV29-1	TRBD1	TGCAGCGTGACCGGGACAGGGGTAGAGACCCAGTACTTC	CSVTGTGVETQYF
NA	TRBJ1-5	TRBV7-8	NA	TGTGCCAGCAGCAAGAGGGAAGATCAGCCCCAGCATTTT	CASSKREDQPQHF
NA	TRBJ1-1	TRBV3-1	NA	TGTGCCAGCAGCCTACGGAGGGGTCGGACTGAAGCTTTCTTT	CASSLRRGRTEAFF
NA	TRBJ2-3	TRBV25-1	TRBD2	TGTGCCAGCAGTGAATCCGCGGGAGGTCACACAGATACGCAGTATTTT	CASSESAGGHTDTQYF
NA	TRBJ2-1	TRBV2	NA	TGTGCCAGCAGTGAACATGTGAGAGAGCAGTTCTTC	CASSEHVREQFF
NA	TRBJ2-1	TRBV7-2	TRBD2	TGTGCCAGCAGCCCTGCTAGCGGGAGGGCCGGTGAGCAGTTCTTC	CASSPASGRAGEQFF
few	TRBJ2-1	TRBV6-4	NA	TGTGCCAGCAGTTTTGACATACGGAATGAGCAGTTCTTC	CASSFDIRNEQFF